This T cell receptor beta chain was obtained from a study of blood T cell repertoires in COVID-19 (dated by TCRdb to 2018 to 2020). Study-wide context: Samples covering the acute and convalescent phases of COVID-19 were provided by collaborators in the United States, Italy and Spain. The prospective study material was composed of cDNA or gDNA derived from T cells, B-cell-depleted T cells, or PBMCs. The dataset comprised deeply sampled blood TCRbeta repertoires from subjects exposed to, actively infected with, or recovered from COVID-19. The repertoires were released in a freely available public database meant as a resource for research on the immune response to SARS-CoV-2. Samples came from the ongoing ImmuneRACE study (first 160 participants) plus 1,254 subjects from 6 global collaborators. Nearly every sample came with metadata listing a de-identified subject ID, COVID-19 status, age in years and sex. HLA class I and class II types, where available, came from metadata supplied by the sample provider rather than from assay-based typing.

For this clone: The specificity of this receptor is unknown. The sample holds no much larger clone one base away, and base qualities are not on file.

TCRbeta CDR3 regions were amplified from genomic DNA by means of the immunoSEQ Assay, a bias-controlled multiplex PCR. In the original analysis: Within the assay, amplification of reference gene primers was used to estimate how many nucleated cells each sample contained. To quantify the absolute abundance of each unique TCRbeta CDR3 rearrangement, sequence reads were collapsed and filtered. For each sample, productive Simpson clonality was calculated by taking the square root of Simpson's diversity index across productive rearrangements. This immuneACCESS table, as held by TCRdb, lists in-frame sequences with V and J called but not all clones. Of the missing ones, under half trace to an unresolved V gene in checked studies; the others have no known cause. V and J calls and clone size are copied from that table; D and trimming were computed from the DNA. Across this sample there are roughly 260,000 clones, with 75% to 95% seen only once. The ten most abundant clones make up under 3% of the sample.

Taken from cysteine to phenylalanine, the CDR3 has 13 residues. Only the CDR3 portion is preserved as DNA: 39 bases, with reading frame beginning at the first base. Based on the germline V gene (reference sequence), the CDR1 and CDR2 sequences are MNHEY and SMNVEV. V sheds 6 bases and J sheds 8 bases, leaving 16 bases between their ends. The paper's findings and limits, for the study overall: The amount of clinical and demographic metadata varied by source and participant and was provided uncurated.

At one collaborating source in Seattle, patients were enrolled during active infection and were followed longitudinally through the course of disease. The collaborating institutions used their own protocols to collect whole blood in K2EDTA tubes. For TCRbeta analysis, collaborators shipped samples as frozen whole blood, isolated PBMCs, or DNA extracted from either of those sample types. This receptor was taken from a person aged 18-29 years with COVID-19, enrolled during active disease. This chain joins TRBV27 to TRBJ2-5, with TRBD2 tentatively as D gene (6 bases match). The sample comprised peripheral blood. The nucleotide sequence reads TGTGCCAGCAGCTCTAGCGCACTCGGTACCCAGTACTTC. This codes for CASSSSALGTQYF.